Below, one TCR beta chain is given with its context. This clone was detected ten times or more. Its antigen remains undetermined. Base qualities are not provided; no much larger clone lies one nucleotide away. The data derive from a study of metastatic and nonmetastatic thyroid tumors (dated by TCRdb to the early 2020s). Broadly, across the study: The researchers compared repertoires between peripheral blood samples and tumor or nodule tissue samples from patients with malignant or benign thyroid disease. The study at large found these results: In both blood and tumor samples, TCR beta diversity was reported to be significantly higher in malignant tumors than in benign nodules.

Including the terminal cysteine and phenylalanine, the CDR3 comprises 13 residues. Just CDR3 DNA is preserved here, 39 bases in frame from base 1. According to the germline V gene (reference sequence), CDR1 reads GTSNPN and CDR2 reads SVGIG. V loses 2 bases, J loses 7 bases, and the germline ends lie 11 bases apart. No treatment had been received by any patient before thyroid surgery. Using T-cell receptor beta sequencing, the researchers looked back retrospectively at clinical samples from patients, gathered between about 2011 and 2018. The library relied on PCR. Sequencing took place on an Illumina HiSeq 4000. High-throughput sequencing was used to profile the TCR beta-chain CDR3 region of every patient. Per the authors' processing: A classifier to discriminate distant-metastatic papillary thyroid cancer patients was built from CDR3 differences across clinicopathological groups. The Shannon index was used to assess repertoire diversity, and the Morisita-Horn index was used to assess tumor-blood repertoire similarity. The public reads were reprocessed in TCRdb via fastp at Q25 and MiXCR, keeping in-frame beta chains. The V and J calls reflect TCRdb's pipeline rather than the authors' work. Here the sample has approximately 35,000 clones; about 21% occur a single time. The ten biggest clones cover less than 4% of the sample.

The sample consisted of tumor tissue. The TCR sequence derives from a male donor with papillary thyroid cancer or a benign thyroid nodule (not recorded which). Some clones in this sample may be carry-over from other donors' samples. This sequence uses TRBV30 and TRBJ1-4; TRBD1 might be the D gene, on 6 matching bases. The DNA reads as follows: TGTGCCTGGAGTCGACAGGAAGGTGAAAAACTGTTTTTT. Its translation reads: CAWSRQEGEKLFF. The CDR3 plus the reference TRBV30 and TRBJ1-4 genes for the other parts give the full variable domain: SQTIHQWPATLVQPVGSPLSLECTVEGTSNPNLYWYRQAAGRGLQLLFYSVGIGQISSEVPQNLSASRPQDRQFILSSKKLLLSDSGFYLCAWSRQEGEKLFFGSGTQLSVL.